These 32 T cell receptor beta chains came from one sample sequenced in a study of OX40 agonist ivuxolimab in advanced cancers. Profiling relied on immunoSEQ multiplex PCR, and the TCRdb table lists in-frame clones only, not all of them. The table shows around 40,000 clones, with approximately 80% occurring only once. Sequences were derived from CD4+ or CD8+ T cells sorted from blood, sampled in a trial of the OX40 agonist ivuxolimab. The receptors here all came from an adult with an advanced solid tumor such as melanoma, head and neck, liver or kidney cancer.

The chain links TRBV27 to TRBJ2-1; D may be TRBD1 (6 bases). Per germline, CDR1 MNHEY and CDR2 SMNVEV (reference sequence). Between the trimmed V and J ends, which lost 6 bases and 6 bases, there was a span of 18 bases. This CDR3 is 15 amino acids long. The CDR3 nucleotides read TGTGCCAGCAGCACTCCGGTACTAGGGGGCAATGAGCAGTTCTTC. Translating it yields CASSTPVLGGNEQFF.

V usage is TRBV7-9 and J usage is TRBJ1-1; 9 bases are shared with TRBD1. J gave up 6 bases and V 5 bases, and 10 bases lay outside the gene matches. Per germline, CDR1 SEHNR and CDR2 FQNEAQ (reference sequence). The CDR3 loop spans 15 amino acids. The CDR3 DNA reads TGTGCCAGCAGCCGCCCGGACAGGGGATATCCTGAAGCTTTCTTT. Its protein product is CASSRPDRGYPEAFF.

This clone was seen a handful of times. The chain couples TRBV2 to TRBJ2-7; TRBD2 might be the D (5 bases). CDR1 SNHLY and CDR2 FYNNEI come from the germline V gene. V lost 4 bases, J lost 3 bases, and 16 bases lay in between. This CDR3 has 15 amino acids. The DNA for the CDR3 is TGTGCCAGCAGTGGCGTTAGCGCGGCCGACTACGAGCAGTACTTC. Its protein product is CASSGVSAADYEQYF. Full variable domain (missing parts from reference TRBV2 and TRBJ2-7): EPEVTQTPSHQVTQMGQEVILRCVPISNHLYFYWYRQILGQKVEFLVSFYNNEISEKSEIFDDQFSVERPDGSNFTLKIRSTKLEDSAMYFCASSGVSAADYEQYFGPGTRLTVT.

V gene TRBV29-1 combines with J gene TRBJ2-7; possibly TRBD1 or TRBD2 for D (5 bases each). CDR1 SQVTM and CDR2 ANQGSEA come from the germline V gene. The CDR3 sequence is 15 residues long. The V end was cut by 1 base, the J end by 2 bases, with 15 bases between. CDR3 DNA sequence: TGCAGCGTTGAAGGGGGGAAAGATAATCCCTACGAGCAGTACTTC. Translating gives CSVEGGKDNPYEQYF.

The chain couples TRBV10-2 to TRBJ2-1, with 10 nucleotides matching TRBD2. Germline CDR1 WSHSY, CDR2 SAAADI. The V and J ends lost 8 bases and 8 bases, in that order; junction bases with no gene match: 9. This CDR3 comprises 14 residues. CDR3 amino acids: CASSIAGGDDEQFF. CDR3 DNA: TGCGCCAGCTCCATAGCGGGAGGCGACGATGAGCAGTTCTTC.

This clone has just a few counts. The chain has TRBV5-8 and TRBJ1-2; no reliable D call. V was trimmed by 3 bases and J by 4 bases, leaving 16 bases between them. Germline loops: CDR1 SGHTS, CDR2 YDEGEE. The CDR3 sequence is 15 residues long. The CDR3 bases are TGTGCCAGCAGCTGGAAGGTTGGCAGAACCTATGGCTACACCTTC. This translates into CASSWKVGRTYGYTF. The variable domain in full, completed from reference TRBV5-8 and TRBJ1-2, reads EAGVTQSPTHLIKTRGQQATLRCSPISGHTSVYWYQQALGLGLQFLLWYDEGEERNRGNFPPRFSGRQFPNYSSELNVNALELEDSALYLCASSWKVGRTYGYTFGSGTRLTVV.

The chain combines TRBV7-8 with TRBJ2-3; 7 nucleotides match TRBD1. The length of the CDR3 is 13 residues. The germline gives CDR1 SGHVS, CDR2 FQNEAQ. Trimming cost V 5 bases and J 6 bases; bases outside gene matches: 5. The CDR3 reads CASSRQGGDTQYF. DNA of the CDR3: TGTGCCAGCAGCCGACAGGGTGGGGATACGCAGTATTTT.

The chain combines TRBV6-5 with TRBJ1-1, with 10 bases lining up with TRBD1. From germline, CDR1 is MNHEY and CDR2 SVGAGI. Unmatched junction bases numbered 11, after V lost 7 bases and J lost 9 bases. The length of the CDR3 is 14 residues. CDR3: CASTPAGQGVKAFF. The CDR3 bases are TGTGCCAGCACCCCGGCCGGACAGGGGGTAAAAGCTTTCTTT.

The V gene is TRBV20-1, the J gene TRBJ1-1; D is undetermined. The germline V and J ends were trimmed by 3 bases and 11 bases, with 10 bases remaining between them. Germline-derived CDR1 and CDR2 are DFQATT and SNEGSKA (reference sequence). The CDR3 is made up of 10 amino acids. The CDR3 DNA reads as TGCAGTGCTAGGAGATTCACGGCTTTCTTT. It yields the protein CSARRFTAFF.

V and J are TRBV2 and TRBJ1-2; D possibly corresponds to TRBD1 (6 bases). The CDR3 length is 13 residues. Germline V lookup: CDR1 SNHLY, CDR2 FYNNEI. Trimming removed 10 bases at V and 6 bases at J, with 18 bases between. The CDR3 here is CANEQGRDNGYTF. CDR3 DNA sequence: TGTGCCAACGAACAGGGTAGGGATAATGGCTACACCTTC.

CDR3 nucleotides: TGTGCCACCAGCAGAGAGGAGGCAGGGGTAACCTACAATGAGCAGTTCTTC. This translates into CATSREEAGVTYNEQFF. This chain links TRBV15 with TRBJ2-1; tentatively, D is TRBD1 (6 bases). The germline gives CDR1 LNHNV, CDR2 YYDKDF (reference sequence). Trimming shortened V by 0 bases and J by 2 bases, and 14 bases separated the two germline ends. The length of the CDR3 is 17 residues.

The CDR3 DNA reads as TGTGCCAGCAGTTTAGAAGGACTCCCGACGGAAGCTTTCTTT. Amino acid sequence: CASSLEGLPTEAFF. The chain has TRBV27 and TRBJ1-1, with D hard to call. Germline CDR1 and CDR2: MNHEY and SMNVEV (reference sequence). The germline V and J ends were trimmed by 2 bases and 8 bases, with 15 bases remaining between them. The CDR3 contains 14 residues.

This sequence joins TRBV18 and TRBJ2-1; D not resolved. CDR3 length: 16 amino acids. Germline V gives CDR1 KGHSH, CDR2 LQKENI. V dropped 6 bases and J dropped 0 bases, with 15 bases sitting between them. CDR3 residues: CASSRAAVLSYNEQFF. The CDR3 coding sequence is TGTGCCAGCTCGCGTGCCGCCGTGCTCTCCTACAATGAGCAGTTCTTC.

The chain links TRBV5-4 to TRBJ1-3, with TRBD1 matching over 8 bases. The CDR3 totals 15 residues. In germline, CDR1 is SGHNT, CDR2 YYREEE (reference sequence). The V segment lost 2 bases and the J segment 0 bases; nucleotides outside the gene matches: 1. The CDR3 coding sequence is TGTGCCAGCAGCTTTCAGGGGGCCTCTGGAAACACCATATATTTT. Translated: CASSFQGASGNTIYF.

V gene TRBV29-1 combines with J gene TRBJ2-7, with D possibly TRBD1 on 5 matching bases. V was pared by 6 bases and J by 0 bases, with 15 bases between. CDR1 and CDR2 (germline): SQVTM, ANQGSEA. CDR3 size: 14 residues. The CDR3 reads CSVLTQGSSYEQYF. The CDR3 nucleotides read TGCAGCGTCCTAACCCAGGGAAGCTCCTACGAGCAGTACTTC.

This clone occurred once. V usage is TRBV4-1 and J usage is TRBJ2-3; a possible D gene is TRBD2 (6 bases). Germline CDR1 is MGHRA and CDR2 is YSYEKL. Deletions cut 4 bases from V and 1 base from J, with 9 bases between. This CDR3 has 14 residues. The CDR3 DNA follows: TGCGCCAGCAGCCGCGGGACTGGCACAGATACGCAGTATTTT. As protein: CASSRGTGTDTQYF.

The chain has TRBV5-6 and TRBJ1-6; unclear D gene. The ends were cut back, 0 bases at V and 7 bases at J, with 5 bases in the middle. CDR3 size: 13 residues. Germline V CDR1 and CDR2: SGHDT, YYEEEE. The CDR3: CASSLEKNSPLHF. As DNA, the CDR3 is TGTGCCAGCAGCTTGGAGAAAAATTCACCCCTCCACTTT.

The gene calls are TRBV7-8 and TRBJ2-3; maybe TRBD2 (5 bases). The CDR3 covers 16 residues. CDR1 and CDR2 (germline): SGHVS, FQNEAQ. V lost 5 bases and J 4 bases, leaving 19 bases between the germline ends. The CDR3 region has the DNA TGTGCCAGCAGCCCCCGTCTCCCCCAGCGGTCAGATACGCAGTATTTT. It translates to CASSPRLPQRSDTQYF.

V usage is TRBV28 and J usage is TRBJ1-6, with D maybe TRBD1 (6 bases). Trimming stripped 4 bases from V and 4 bases from J, with 20 bases between. Germline CDR1 and CDR2: MDHEN and SYDVKM. The CDR3 is 18 residues long. CDR3 residues: CASSSFWTERVYNSPLHF. CDR3 DNA: TGTGCCAGCAGTTCCTTTTGGACAGAGCGCGTATATAATTCACCCCTCCACTTT.

V usage is TRBV7-8 and J usage is TRBJ1-6, with D hard to call. This CDR3 contains 15 residues. V gave up 3 bases and J gave up 5 bases, with 11 bases separating them. From germline, CDR1 is SGHVS and CDR2 FQNEAQ. DNA of the CDR3: TGTGCCAGCAGCTTCGTTGCTCAAAATAATTCACCCCTCCACTTT. Translated: CASSFVAQNNSPLHF.

The chain employs TRBV4-1 and TRBJ2-3; possibly TRBD1 for D (5 bases). V was pared by 4 bases and J by 8 bases, with 16 bases between. Germline V gives CDR1 MGHRA, CDR2 YSYEKL. The CDR3 loop spans 14 amino acids. The CDR3 DNA reads TGCGCCAGCAGCCTTGACAGTAGCACTCGTACGCAGTATTTT. Translating gives CASSLDSSTRTQYF.

Here the CDR3 DNA reads TGTGCCAGCAGCTTAGGACTGGCCTACAATGAGCAGTTCTTC. The encoded protein is CASSLGLAYNEQFF. The chain combines TRBV5-4 with TRBJ2-1; possibly TRBD2 for D (5 bases). The V and J ends lost 2 bases and 2 bases respectively, with 8 bases between them. The CDR3 totals 14 residues. Per the germline V gene, CDR1 is SGHNT and CDR2 is YYREEE (reference sequence).

The chain combines TRBV7-2 with TRBJ1-4; D is unclear. Per the germline V gene, CDR1 is SGHTA and CDR2 is FQGNSA. The CDR3 runs 13 residues. V was shortened by 5 bases and J by 10 bases, with 14 bases between the two germline ends. Here the CDR3 reads CASSPKSGGKLFF. CDR3 DNA: TGTGCCAGCAGCCCTAAATCCGGTGGAAAACTGTTTTTT.

The chain carries TRBV7-6 and TRBJ2-2, with 16 positions matching TRBD2. The V segment lost 5 bases and the J segment 10 bases; nucleotides outside the gene matches: 4. The CDR3 consists of 15 residues. CDR1 SGHVS and CDR2 FNYEAQ come from the germline V gene. This chain's CDR3 is CASSPGTSGREELFF. In DNA form, the CDR3 reads TGTGCCAGCAGCCCAGGGACTAGCGGGAGGGAGGAGCTGTTTTTT.

This clone has only a few counts. The chain uses TRBV28 and TRBJ1-1, with D hard to call. CDR3 length equals 13 residues. V gave up 7 bases and J gave up 7 bases, with 16 bases separating them. Germline values: CDR1 MDHEN, CDR2 SYDVKM. Written as DNA, the CDR3 is TGTGCCAGCACGGGCCGAGGGCCCGATGAAGCTTTCTTT. Protein sequence: CASTGRGPDEAFF.

CDR3 DNA sequence: TGTGCCAGCAGCGCCAGCTCTGGAAACACCATATATTTT. It is translated as CASSASSGNTIYF. The rearrangement joins TRBV5-8 to TRBJ1-3; D is undetermined. The germline V gene has CDR1 SGHTS and CDR2 YDEGEE. The CDR3 spans 13 residues. V dropped 4 bases and J dropped 0 bases, with 5 bases sitting between them. Full variable domain (rest looked up from reference TRBV5-8 and TRBJ1-3): EAGVTQSPTHLIKTRGQQATLRCSPISGHTSVYWYQQALGLGLQFLLWYDEGEERNRGNFPPRFSGRQFPNYSSELNVNALELEDSALYLCASSASSGNTIYFGEGSWLTVV.

This chain links TRBV2 with TRBJ2-7; 8 bases line up with TRBD2. The CDR3 extends over 14 amino acids. Germline CDR1 SNHLY, CDR2 FYNNEI. Trimming at V came to 6 bases and at J to 6 bases, leaving 10 bases not matched to a gene. Here the CDR3 reads CASSASGLGFEQYF. DNA for the CDR3: TGTGCCAGCAGCGCCTCGGGACTAGGCTTCGAGCAGTACTTC.

The V and J genes are TRBV5-4 and TRBJ2-2, with D tentatively TRBD1 (5 bases). There are 15 residues in the CDR3. Trimming left V 5 bases short and J 1 base short, with 12 bases between. Germline V gene data show CDR1 as SGHNT and CDR2 as YYREEE (reference sequence). This chain's CDR3 is CASSQNRLNTGELFF. The CDR3 DNA reads TGTGCCAGCAGTCAGAACAGGTTGAACACCGGGGAGCTGTTTTTT.

The chain recombines TRBV4-2 with TRBJ2-7; D possibly corresponds to TRBD2 (7 bases). Trimming removed 0 bases from V and 9 bases from J, with 24 bases in between. Per germline, CDR1 LGHNA and CDR2 YNFKEQ. CDR3 length: 17 amino acids. The CDR3, as DNA: TGTGCCAGCAGCCAAGATTTCTGGACGGGGGGCGGCATGCGGCAGTACTTC. Translating it yields CASSQDFWTGGGMRQYF.

This clone occurred once. The chain uses TRBV6-1 and TRBJ1-2; D might be TRBD1 (6 bases). The CDR3 sequence is 15 residues long. The germline V gene has CDR1 MNHNS and CDR2 SASEGT. The ends were cut back, 1 base at V and 6 bases at J, with 15 bases in the middle. CDR3 nucleotide sequence: TGTGCCAGCAGTGAAGTCGGCAGGGGTAAAGATGGCTACACCTTC. As protein: CASSEVGRGKDGYTF.

The CDR3 coding sequence is TGTGCCAGCAGTGAAGTGAATGAGCAGTTCTTC. This encodes CASSEVNEQFF. This chain connects TRBV6-1 to TRBJ2-1; no clear D gene. Germline CDR1 reads MNHNS; CDR2 reads SASEGT. The CDR3 consists of 11 residues. The ends were cut back, 1 base at V and 7 bases at J, with 2 bases in the middle.

J is TRBJ2-1 and V is TRBV5-8; TRBD1 aligns across 8 bases. This CDR3 has 16 residues. The germline V gene has CDR1 SGHTS and CDR2 YDEGEE. Trimming took 3 bases from V and 4 from J; bases not matched to a gene: 9. The CDR3, as DNA: TGTGCCAGCAGCTCCGAGGGGCAGGGGGCTTACAATGAGCAGTTCTTC. Translation: CASSSEGQGAYNEQFF.